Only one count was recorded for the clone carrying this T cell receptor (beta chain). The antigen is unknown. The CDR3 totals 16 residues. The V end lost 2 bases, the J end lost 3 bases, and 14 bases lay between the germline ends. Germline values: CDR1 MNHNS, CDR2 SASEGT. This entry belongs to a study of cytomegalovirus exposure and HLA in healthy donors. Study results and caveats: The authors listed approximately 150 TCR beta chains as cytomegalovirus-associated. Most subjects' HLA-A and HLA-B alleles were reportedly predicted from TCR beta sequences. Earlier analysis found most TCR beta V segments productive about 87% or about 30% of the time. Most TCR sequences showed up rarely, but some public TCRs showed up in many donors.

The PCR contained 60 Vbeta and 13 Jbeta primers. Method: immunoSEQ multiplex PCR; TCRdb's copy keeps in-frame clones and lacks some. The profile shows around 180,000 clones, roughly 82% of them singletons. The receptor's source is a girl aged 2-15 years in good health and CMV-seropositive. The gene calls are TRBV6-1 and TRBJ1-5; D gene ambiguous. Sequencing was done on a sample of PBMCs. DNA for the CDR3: TGTGCCAGCAGTGAACGGGCGGGATGGAACAATCAGCCCCAGCATTTT. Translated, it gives CASSERAGWNNQPQHF.